This T cell receptor beta chain was recorded in a study of blood T cells in healthy people across ages. The CDR3 has 10 amino acids. Germline V lookup: CDR1 SQVTM, CDR2 ANQGSEA. V was shortened by 3 bases and J by 5 bases, with 5 bases between the two germline ends. Next came a second PCR, run for roughly 6 to 11 cycles, which used a sample-barcoded 5' primer along with a J-beta primer mix. TCRdb re-called the 5' RACE reads with MiXCR, one entry per CDR3 protein. The repertoire has around 1,000,000 distinct CDR3 sequences, 20% to 25% of them found once; the top ten carry 0.65% to 0.75%. Another study also made use of these data, one on T cells of mothers and their children.

This chain joins TRBV29-1 and TRBJ2-7; D is unclear. The clonotype originates from a girl aged 2-10 years in good health. Sequencing was done on a sample of blood. CDR3 in amino acids: CSVESDEQYF. CDR3 bases: TGCAGCGTTGAGTCCGACGAGCAGTACTTC.